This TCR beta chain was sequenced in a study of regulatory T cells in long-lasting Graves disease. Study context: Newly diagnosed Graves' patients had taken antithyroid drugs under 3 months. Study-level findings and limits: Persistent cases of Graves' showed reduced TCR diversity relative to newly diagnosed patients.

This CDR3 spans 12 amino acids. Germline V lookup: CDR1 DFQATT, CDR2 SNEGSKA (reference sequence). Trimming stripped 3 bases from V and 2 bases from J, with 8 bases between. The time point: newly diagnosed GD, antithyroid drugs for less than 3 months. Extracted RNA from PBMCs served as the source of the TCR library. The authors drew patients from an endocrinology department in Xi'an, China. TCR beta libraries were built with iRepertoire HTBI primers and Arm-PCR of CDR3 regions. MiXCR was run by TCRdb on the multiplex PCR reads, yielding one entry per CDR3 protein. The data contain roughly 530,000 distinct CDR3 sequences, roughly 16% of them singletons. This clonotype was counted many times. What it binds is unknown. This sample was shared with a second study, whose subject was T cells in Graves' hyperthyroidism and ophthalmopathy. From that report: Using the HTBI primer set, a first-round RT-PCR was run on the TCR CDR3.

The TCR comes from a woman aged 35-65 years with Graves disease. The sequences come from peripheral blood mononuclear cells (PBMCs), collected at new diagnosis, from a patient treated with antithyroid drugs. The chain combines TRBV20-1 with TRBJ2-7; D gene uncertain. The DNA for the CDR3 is TGCAGTGCTAGTAAGGATACCTACGAGCAGTACTTC. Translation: CSASKDTYEQYF.